The 22 T cell receptor beta chains given below trace back to one sample, sequenced in a study of shared clonotypes between healthy human individuals. Clones were sequenced by immunoSEQ multiplex PCR, and TCRdb holds only the in-frame ones, with some missing. Altogether around 240,000 clones are present, over 60% being singletons, with the ten largest covering around 10%. Material for sequencing was memory CD4+ T cells sorted from blood. Subset here: CD45RA-negative fraction. The receptors here all came from a man younger than 40 in good health.

The CDR3 protein is CASSDLGNEQFF. The CDR3 DNA is TGTGCCAGCAGCGACCTGGGCAATGAGCAGTTCTTC. V and J are TRBV11-2 and TRBJ2-1; D not resolved. CDR1 SGHAT and CDR2 FQNNGV come from the germline V gene. V lost 5 bases and J 6 bases, leaving 8 bases between the germline ends. This CDR3 contains 12 residues.

The chain uses TRBV5-4 and TRBJ1-1; 7 nucleotides align to TRBD1. CDR1 and CDR2 (germline): SGHNT, YYREEE (reference sequence). V lost 6 bases to trimming and J lost 2 bases; unmatched junction nucleotides: 7. The CDR3 has 14 amino acids. The CDR3 loop is CASTEQGLNTEAFF. In DNA, the CDR3 is TGTGCCAGCACCGAACAGGGGCTAAACACTGAAGCTTTCTTT.

This clone occurred a few times. The rearrangement joins TRBV7-3 to TRBJ2-3; possible D gene TRBD1, 5 bases. Germline CDR1 is SGHTA and CDR2 is FQGTGA. V lost 3 bases, J lost 2 bases, and 9 bases lay in between. This CDR3 region has 14 residues. The CDR3 here is CASSLSRDTDTQYF. The CDR3 bases are TGTGCCAGCAGCTTGAGCAGGGACACAGATACGCAGTATTTT.

V gene TRBV19 combines with J gene TRBJ1-5, with a possible D match to TRBD1 (5 bases). The CDR3 sequence is 15 residues long. V lost 7 bases and J 4 bases, leaving 17 bases between the germline ends. Germline V gene sequence: CDR1 LNHDA, CDR2 SQIVND (reference sequence). CDR3 loop: CASKVPGRANQPQHF. DNA of the CDR3: TGTGCCAGTAAGGTCCCGGGACGGGCTAATCAGCCCCAGCATTTT.

On this clone itself: Other nucleotide sequences in the sample specify the same CDR3. The J gene is TRBJ2-7, the V gene TRBV11-2; D is uncertain. CDR3 size: 12 residues. Germline-derived CDR1 and CDR2 are SGHAT and FQNNGV. Trimming removed 1 base at V and 4 bases at J, with 5 bases between. The CDR3: CASSLAAYEQYF. The CDR3 DNA reads TGTGCCAGCAGCTTAGCCGCATACGAGCAGTACTTC.

V and J are TRBV28 and TRBJ1-5; tentatively, D is TRBD1 (6 bases). The ends were cut back, 7 bases at V and 4 bases at J, with 8 bases in the middle. This CDR3 region has 12 residues. Looked up from germline, CDR1 is MDHEN and CDR2 is SYDVKM. The chain's CDR3 is CASNGQNQPQHF. CDR3 in DNA: TGTGCCAGCAATGGACAGAATCAGCCCCAGCATTTT.

This sequence joins TRBV7-8 and TRBJ1-1; TRBD1 aligns across 10 bases. Germline V lookup: CDR1 SGHVS, CDR2 FQNEAQ. The junction had 11 bases not matched to a gene; V was cut back by 5 bases and J by 8 bases. The CDR3 sequence is 15 residues long. The CDR3: CASSPYRQGAREAFF. CDR3 nucleotide sequence: TGTGCCAGCAGCCCCTACCGACAGGGGGCAAGGGAAGCTTTCTTT.

This clone turned up a few times. The genes are TRBV7-3 and TRBJ2-1; 7 positions match TRBD2. The junction had 6 bases not matched to a gene; V was cut back by 0 bases and J by 1 base. CDR1 SGHTA and CDR2 FQGTGA come from the germline V gene. The CDR3 runs to 17 residues. The CDR3 is CASSLTNWRGSYNEQFF. CDR3 bases: TGTGCCAGCAGCTTAACCAATTGGCGGGGGTCCTACAATGAGCAGTTCTTC.

This clone was seen a handful of times. The V gene is TRBV29-1, the J gene TRBJ2-7; D is perhaps TRBD1 (6 bases). In germline, CDR1 is SQVTM, CDR2 ANQGSEA. With 6 bases removed from V and 0 bases from J, the gap between germline ends came to 18 bases. This CDR3 is built from 15 residues. CDR3 amino acids: CSVRGQWSGSYEQYF. CDR3 in DNA: TGCAGCGTGAGAGGACAGTGGTCCGGCTCCTACGAGCAGTACTTC.

This clone showed up just a few times. The chain joins TRBV10-3 to TRBJ2-7; 8 bases align to TRBD1. The germline gives CDR1 ENHRY, CDR2 SYGVKD. CDR3 length: 12 amino acids. Trimming cost V 11 bases and J 2 bases; bases outside gene matches: 5. The CDR3 region is CAASTGAYEQYF. In nucleotides, the CDR3 is TGTGCCGCATCGACAGGGGCCTACGAGCAGTACTTC.

This chain joins TRBV27 and TRBJ2-7; D may be TRBD2 (5 bases). The CDR3 has 14 residues. Germline CDR1 reads MNHEY; CDR2 reads SMNVEV (reference sequence). V lost 3 bases and J 2 bases, leaving 11 bases between the germline ends. The CDR3 region has the DNA TGTGCCAGCAGTTTTAGGAGGCTCACCTACGAGCAGTACTTC. Amino acid sequence: CASSFRRLTYEQYF.

The chain joins TRBV6-6 to TRBJ1-2; weak D call: TRBD1 (6 bases). The CDR3 spans 12 residues. Per germline, CDR1 MNHNY and CDR2 SVGAGI (reference sequence). Trimming shortened V by 5 bases and J by 9 bases, and 13 bases separated the two germline ends. The CDR3 here is CASSPGGARYTF. The CDR3 DNA sequence: TGTGCCAGCAGTCCCGGGGGGGCGCGCTACACCTTC.

This clone has only a few counts. The chain links TRBV18 to TRBJ2-5; 8 positions match TRBD2. This CDR3 has 14 residues. V was clipped by 3 bases and J by 2 bases; unmatched bases: 2. Germline CDR1 and CDR2: KGHSH and LQKENI. CDR3 in amino acids: CASSPGTSQETQYF. The CDR3 DNA reads as TGTGCCAGCTCACCTGGGACTAGTCAAGAGACCCAGTACTTC.

For this clone: One junction end does not reproduce the germline sequence, and a read error may be involved. The chain uses TRBV6-1 and TRBJ1-1; D remains ambiguous. The CDR3 has 12 amino acids. Germline V gene lookup returns CDR1 MNHNS and CDR2 SASEGT. For the CDR3, the DNA is TGTGCCACCAGTGGATGGAACACTGAAGCTTTCTTT. It translates to CATSGWNTEAFF.

This sequence joins TRBV6-4 and TRBJ1-2, with D uncertain. Deletions cut 0 bases from V and 8 bases from J, with 10 bases between. This CDR3 is built from 13 residues. CDR1 and CDR2 (germline): MRHNA, SNTAGT. CDR3 coding DNA: TGTGCCAGCAGTGACTCCCCTCAAGCCGGCTACACCTTC. This encodes CASSDSPQAGYTF.

The V and J genes are TRBV10-3 and TRBJ2-6; 10 bases map to TRBD1. The V segment lost 11 bases and the J segment 4 bases; nucleotides outside the gene matches: 11. Per the germline V gene, CDR1 is ENHRY and CDR2 is SYGVKD. This CDR3 has 16 residues. The CDR3 DNA follows: TGTGCCGCCAAGCCCGGGACAGGGGACGGGGCCAACGTCCTGACTTTC. Translating it yields CAAKPGTGDGANVLTF.

The CDR3 loop is CASSPQATEAFF. As DNA, the CDR3 is TGTGCCAGCAGCCCTCAGGCCACTGAAGCTTTCTTT. This chain links TRBV11-2 with TRBJ1-1; no clear D gene. The CDR3 totals 12 residues. V lost 5 bases, J lost 4 bases, and 8 bases lay in between. CDR1 is SGHAT, CDR2 FQNNGV, per germline.

This clone was counted a few times. The chain couples TRBV10-3 to TRBJ2-7; 8 bases are a match to TRBD1. CDR3 size: 13 residues. The germline CDR1 and CDR2 sequences are ENHRY and SYGVKD. Unmatched junction bases numbered 8, after V lost 8 bases and J lost 5 bases. The CDR3 sequence: CAISVQGAHEQYF. The CDR3 region has the DNA TGTGCCATCTCGGTGCAGGGGGCACACGAGCAGTACTTC.

This clone was counted only a few times. This rearrangement joins TRBV28 to TRBJ2-3, with TRBD1 identical over 10 bases. CDR1 and CDR2 (germline): MDHEN, SYDVKM. The CDR3 has 14 residues. J lost 5 bases, V lost 8 bases, and 7 bases had no gene match. In DNA form, the CDR3 reads TGTGCCAGCGGGACGACAGGGGGCATAGATACGCAGTATTTT. Its translation: CASGTTGGIDTQYF.

This clone was observed a few times. The V call is TRBV6-6, the J call TRBJ1-4, with a weak D call TRBD1 (6 bases). The V gene's germline CDR1 is MNHNY and CDR2 SVGAGI (reference sequence). The V gene lost 4 bases and the J gene lost 7 bases, with 10 bases spanning the gap. The CDR3 covers 13 residues. The CDR3 here is CASSFGQSEKLFF. The CDR3 region has the DNA TGTGCCAGCAGTTTCGGACAGTCTGAAAAACTGTTTTTT.

The chain recombines TRBV10-3 with TRBJ1-5, with no clear D. The CDR3 runs 15 residues. CDR1 ENHRY and CDR2 SYGVKD come from the germline V gene. V shed 0 bases and J shed 3 bases, with 9 bases lying between them. The CDR3 loop is CAISESREANQPQHF. For the CDR3, the DNA is TGTGCCATCAGTGAGTCGAGGGAGGCCAATCAGCCCCAGCATTTT.

Turning to this clone: The sample contains more than one DNA sequence encoding this CDR3. The rearrangement links TRBV9 to TRBJ1-2; D not resolved. The CDR3 has 13 amino acids. V lost 0 bases and J lost 6, with 9 bases in between. Germline loops: CDR1 SGDLS, CDR2 YYNGEE. CDR3 sequence: CASSVVPPNGYTF. CDR3 nucleotide sequence: TGTGCCAGCAGCGTAGTTCCTCCCAATGGCTACACCTTC.